The source of this T cell receptor (beta chain) is a study of cytomegalovirus exposure and HLA in healthy donors. The donors were in the roughly 120-subject validation cohort, distinct from the approximately 670-subject first cohort. The assay was immunoSEQ multiplex PCR, and TCRdb's table has in-frame clones only and misses some. This table holds more than 250,000 clones, 75% to 90% found once. CDR3 length: 15 amino acids. CDR1 is SGHTA, CDR2 FQGNSA, per germline. V was clipped by 4 bases and J by 5 bases, with 15 bases between them. This clonotype was obtained from a woman under 30 in good health and CMV-seronegative. Sequences were obtained from PBMCs. V is TRBV7-2 and J is TRBJ2-4, with TRBD2 as a possible D gene (6 bases). The CDR3 DNA reads TGTGCCAGCAGCTCAGGGACTGGACGGGAAAACATTCAGTACTTC. Amino acid sequence: CASSSGTGRENIQYF.